These 7 T cell receptor beta chains were sequenced from one sample in a study of shared clonotypes between healthy human individuals. CD8 cells classed as naive were CD45RO-negative and positively selected for CCR7, excluding terminally differentiated effector memory CD45RA+ cells. Profiled with immunoSEQ multiplex PCR; TCRdb holds only in-frame clones, not every one. Of some 2.1 million clones in the sample, around 93% were seen once. The sample was naive CD8+ T cells from PBMCs. These receptors were collected from a man between 18 and 29 years old in good health. Some clones in this sample may be carry-over from other donors' samples.

This clone was observed a single time. J is TRBJ2-3 and V is TRBV10-3; D remains unclear. Trimming shortened V by 2 bases and J by 1 base, and 10 bases separated the two germline ends. The CDR3 contains 15 residues. CDR1 is ENHRY and CDR2 is SYGVKD in the germline V gene. The CDR3 nucleotides read TGTGCCATCAGTGAGGGGCAGCCCGGCACAGATACGCAGTATTTT. This translates into CAISEGQPGTDTQYF.

The CDR3 spells CASSHEQGAFGYGYTF. The CDR3 coding sequence is TGTGCCAGCAGCCATGAACAGGGGGCGTTTGGCTATGGCTACACCTTC. The chain is built from TRBV4-2 and TRBJ1-2, with TRBD1 identical over 9 bases. The CDR3 covers 16 residues. Trimming removed 3 bases from V and 4 bases from J; junction bases left unmatched: 9. CDR1 and CDR2 from the germline V gene are LGHNA and YNFKEQ.

This chain joins TRBV27 and TRBJ2-2, with 11 bases that match TRBD1. V dropped 8 bases and J dropped 5; count of bases not matched to a gene: 1. The CDR3 sequence is 13 residues long. Germline V lookup: CDR1 MNHEY, CDR2 SMNVEV (reference sequence). The CDR3 sequence is CASGQGATGELFF. The CDR3 bases are TGTGCCAGCGGACAGGGGGCGACCGGGGAGCTGTTTTTT.

The chain has TRBV2 and TRBJ2-7, with 8 positions matching TRBD1. The V gene end was trimmed by 0 bases and the J gene end by 5 bases; junction bases not matched to a gene: 3. The CDR3 is 14 amino acids. Germline assignment: CDR1 SNHLY and CDR2 FYNNEI. The CDR3 spells CASSEARGPNEQYF. CDR3 bases: TGTGCCAGCAGTGAAGCCAGGGGGCCAAACGAGCAGTACTTC.

The chain links TRBV2 to TRBJ1-1; no reliable D call. CDR1 and CDR2 from the germline V gene are SNHLY and FYNNEI. This CDR3 region has 14 residues. V lost 3 bases and J 0 bases, leaving 8 bases between the germline ends. CDR3 nucleotides: TGTGCCAGCAGTGATCGTTTCATGAACACTGAAGCTTTCTTT. It specifies CASSDRFMNTEAFF.

The chain recombines TRBV27 with TRBJ1-2; a possible D gene is TRBD1 (5 bases). V lost 5 bases, J lost 5 bases, and 15 bases lay in between. Germline values: CDR1 MNHEY, CDR2 SMNVEV (reference sequence). CDR3 length equals 14 residues. The CDR3 region is CASSALGGVYGYTF. In DNA form, the CDR3 reads TGTGCCAGCAGTGCCCTCGGGGGGGTTTATGGCTACACCTTC.

This chain connects TRBV27 to TRBJ2-3; TRBD2 agrees at 8 bases. The V segment lost 4 bases and the J segment 3 bases; nucleotides outside the gene matches: 9. CDR3 length equals 16 residues. The germline V gene has CDR1 MNHEY and CDR2 SMNVEV (reference sequence). CDR3 DNA: TGTGCCAGCAGTTCCTCTCGGACGGGGGGGACAGATACGCAGTATTTT. As protein: CASSSSRTGGTDTQYF.